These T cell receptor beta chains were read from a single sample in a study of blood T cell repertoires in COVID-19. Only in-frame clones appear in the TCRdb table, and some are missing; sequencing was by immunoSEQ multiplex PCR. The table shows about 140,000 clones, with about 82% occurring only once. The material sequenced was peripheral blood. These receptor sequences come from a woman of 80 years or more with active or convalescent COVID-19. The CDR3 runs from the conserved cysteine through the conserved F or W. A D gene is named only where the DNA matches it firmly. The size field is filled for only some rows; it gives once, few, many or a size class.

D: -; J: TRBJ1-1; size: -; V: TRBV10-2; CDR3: CASSEGRGTEAFF; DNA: TGCGCCAGCAGTGAAGGTAGGGGGACTGAAGCTTTCTTT
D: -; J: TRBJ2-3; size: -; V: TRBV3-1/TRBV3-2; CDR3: CASSQRGGYTDTQYF; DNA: TGTGCCAGCAGCCAACGCGGGGGCTACACAGATACGCAGTATTTT
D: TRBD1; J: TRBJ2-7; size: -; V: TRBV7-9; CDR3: CASSHYRGRMSYEQYF; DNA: TGTGCCAGCAGCCACTACAGGGGGAGGATGTCCTACGAGCAGTACTTC
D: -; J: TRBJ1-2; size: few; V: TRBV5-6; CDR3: CASSLFGGDYGYTF; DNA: TGTGCCAGCAGCTTGTTCGGGGGGGACTATGGCTACACCTTC
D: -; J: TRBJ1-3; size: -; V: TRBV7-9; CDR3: CASSSGGNTIYF; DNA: TGTGCCAGCAGCTCAGGTGGAAACACCATATATTTT
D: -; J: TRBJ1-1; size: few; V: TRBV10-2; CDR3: CASTERTANTEAFF; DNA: TGCGCCAGCACCGAGCGGACAGCGAACACTGAAGCTTTCTTT
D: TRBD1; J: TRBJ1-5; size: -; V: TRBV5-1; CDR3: CASSLAPGQGRSQPQHF; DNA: TGCGCCAGCAGCTTGGCCCCGGGACAGGGAAGGTCTCAGCCCCAGCATTTT
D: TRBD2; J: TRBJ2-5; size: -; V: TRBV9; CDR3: CASSIGAGDRQETQYF; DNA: TGTGCCAGCAGCATAGGAGCGGGGGACCGACAAGAGACCCAGTACTTC
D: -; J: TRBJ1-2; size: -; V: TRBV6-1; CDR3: CASSSPRQAGGYTF; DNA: TGTGCCAGCAGTTCCCCGAGACAGGCGGGCGGCTACACCTTC
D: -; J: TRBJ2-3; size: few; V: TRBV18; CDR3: CAVPRGTSTDTQYF; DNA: TGTGCAGTACCAAGGGGGACCAGCACAGATACGCAGTATTTT
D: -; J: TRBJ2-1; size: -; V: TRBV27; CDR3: CASRGIPNEQFF; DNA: TGTGCCAGTCGGGGGATTCCAAATGAGCAGTTCTTC
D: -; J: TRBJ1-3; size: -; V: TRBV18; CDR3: CASSLTQFSSGNTIYF; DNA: TGTGCCAGCTCCCTGACACAGTTTAGCTCTGGAAACACCATATATTTT
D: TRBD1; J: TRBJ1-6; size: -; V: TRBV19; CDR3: CATEDRDNSPLHF; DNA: TGTGCCACCGAGGACAGGGATAATTCACCCCTCCACTTT
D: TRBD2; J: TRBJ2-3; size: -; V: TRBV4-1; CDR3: CASSRTSGGRGDTQYF; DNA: TGCGCCAGCAGCCGGACAAGCGGGGGGCGGGGAGATACGCAGTATTTT
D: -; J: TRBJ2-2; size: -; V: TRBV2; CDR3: CASSRQVNTGELFF; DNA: TGTGCCAGCAGTCGACAGGTTAACACCGGGGAGCTGTTTTTT
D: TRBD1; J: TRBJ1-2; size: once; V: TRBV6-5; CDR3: CASRAGTVAYGYTF; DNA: TGTGCCAGCAGGGCCGGGACAGTTGCCTATGGCTACACCTTC
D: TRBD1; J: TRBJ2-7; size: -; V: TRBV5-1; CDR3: CASSLGGTGSSYEQYF; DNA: TGCGCCAGCAGCTTGGGCGGGACAGGGAGCTCCTACGAGCAGTACTTC
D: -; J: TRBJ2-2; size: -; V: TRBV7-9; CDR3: CASSLLVGSDTGELFF; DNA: TGTGCCAGCAGCTTACTTGTGGGGAGCGACACCGGGGAGCTGTTTTTT
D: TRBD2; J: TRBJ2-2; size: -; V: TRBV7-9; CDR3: CASSPRGAGGIVGTGELFF; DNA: TGTGCCAGCAGCCCCCGTGGAGCGGGGGGGATCGTCGGCACCGGGGAGCTGTTTTTT
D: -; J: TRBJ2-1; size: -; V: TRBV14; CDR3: CASSQAPTRRGEQFF; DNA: TGTGCCAGCAGCCAAGCCCCGACTAGACGGGGTGAGCAGTTCTTC
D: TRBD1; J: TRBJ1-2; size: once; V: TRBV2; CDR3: CASAQTGGYGYTF; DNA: TGTGCCAGCGCGCAGACAGGGGGCTATGGCTACACCTTC
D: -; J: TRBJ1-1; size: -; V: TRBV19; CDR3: CASSIDRQRIAEAFF; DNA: TGTGCCAGTAGTATAGATCGACAGAGAATCGCTGAAGCTTTCTTT
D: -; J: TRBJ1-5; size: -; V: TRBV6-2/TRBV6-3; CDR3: CASSYFGGQPQHF; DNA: TGTGCCAGCAGTTACTTCGGCGGTCAGCCCCAGCATTTT
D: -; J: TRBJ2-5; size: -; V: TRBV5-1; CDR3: CASSLGGRVSETQYF; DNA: TGCGCCAGCAGCTTGGGCGGAAGAGTTTCAGAGACCCAGTACTTC
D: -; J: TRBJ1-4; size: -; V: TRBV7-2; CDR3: CASSTDGGSSEKLFF; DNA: TGTGCCAGCAGCACGGACGGGGGGAGCTCTGAAAAACTGTTTTTT
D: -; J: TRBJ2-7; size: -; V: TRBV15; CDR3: CATSREQGPYEQYF; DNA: TGTGCCACCAGCAGAGAACAGGGCCCCTACGAGCAGTACTTC
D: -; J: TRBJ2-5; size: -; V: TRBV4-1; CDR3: CASSLRGGNQETQYF; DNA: TGCGCCAGCAGCCTTAGGGGGGGAAACCAAGAGACCCAGTACTTC
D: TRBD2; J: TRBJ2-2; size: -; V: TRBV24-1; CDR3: CATSPAGGRTGELFF; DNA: TGTGCCACCAGTCCCGCGGGGGGCCGGACCGGGGAGCTGTTTTTT
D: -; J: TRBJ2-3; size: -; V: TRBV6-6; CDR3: CASRTADNTQYF; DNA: TGTGCCAGCAGGACGGCGGATAATACGCAGTATTTT
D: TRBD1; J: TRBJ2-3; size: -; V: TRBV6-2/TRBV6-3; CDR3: CASSTGQGIDTQYF; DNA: TGTGCCAGCAGTACGGGACAGGGAATAGATACGCAGTATTTT
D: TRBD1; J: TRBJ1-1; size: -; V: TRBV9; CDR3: CASSRRGSTEAFF; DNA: TGTGCCAGCAGCCGCAGGGGGTCAACTGAAGCTTTCTTT
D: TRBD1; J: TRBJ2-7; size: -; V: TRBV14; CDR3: CASSQSGTGVSFFTYEQYF; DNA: TGTGCCAGCAGCCAATCCGGGACAGGGGTTTCCTTTTTCACCTACGAGCAGTACTTC
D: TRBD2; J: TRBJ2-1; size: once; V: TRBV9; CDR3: CASSASGTSFEQFF; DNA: TGTGCCAGCAGCGCATCCGGGACTAGTTTTGAGCAGTTCTTC